The present entry profiles one T cell receptor beta chain with its context. This sample stems from a study of cytomegalovirus exposure and HLA in healthy donors. Study-level information: Of the donors genotyped, about 390 in all, less than 90% fell in the Caucasian-associated ancestry cluster.

It was with 60 Vbeta and 13 Jbeta primers that the PCR ran. Sequencing used immunoSEQ multiplex PCR; TCRdb keeps in-frame clones, though not all of them. Altogether about 130,000 clones are present, around 72% being singletons, with the ten largest covering about 4%. The TCR originated in a man aged 30 to 45 in good health and CMV-seronegative. Sequencing was performed on PBMCs.

Written as DNA, the CDR3 is TGTGCCAGCAGTTACGACTCCGGGACTACCATCTACGAGCAGTACTTC. Translating it yields CASSYDSGTTIYEQYF. The rearrangement joins TRBV6-5 to TRBJ2-7; the match to TRBD2 covers 7 bases. The CDR3 has 16 residues. V was clipped by 2 bases and J by 3 bases; unmatched bases: 10. In germline, CDR1 is MNHEY, CDR2 SVGAGI.